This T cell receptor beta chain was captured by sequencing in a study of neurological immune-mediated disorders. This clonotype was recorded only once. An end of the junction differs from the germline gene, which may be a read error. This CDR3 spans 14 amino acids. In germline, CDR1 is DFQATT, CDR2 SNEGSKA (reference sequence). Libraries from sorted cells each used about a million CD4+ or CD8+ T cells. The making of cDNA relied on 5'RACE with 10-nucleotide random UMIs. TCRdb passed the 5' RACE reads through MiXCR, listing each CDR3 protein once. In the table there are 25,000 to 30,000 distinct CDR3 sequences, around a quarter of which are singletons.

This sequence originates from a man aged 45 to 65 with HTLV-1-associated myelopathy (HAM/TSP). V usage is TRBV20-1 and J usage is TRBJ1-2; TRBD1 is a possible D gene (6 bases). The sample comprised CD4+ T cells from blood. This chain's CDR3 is CSSRAGTLGYGYTF. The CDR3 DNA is TGCAGTTCTAGAGCGGGGACACTGGGCTATGGCTATACCTTC.